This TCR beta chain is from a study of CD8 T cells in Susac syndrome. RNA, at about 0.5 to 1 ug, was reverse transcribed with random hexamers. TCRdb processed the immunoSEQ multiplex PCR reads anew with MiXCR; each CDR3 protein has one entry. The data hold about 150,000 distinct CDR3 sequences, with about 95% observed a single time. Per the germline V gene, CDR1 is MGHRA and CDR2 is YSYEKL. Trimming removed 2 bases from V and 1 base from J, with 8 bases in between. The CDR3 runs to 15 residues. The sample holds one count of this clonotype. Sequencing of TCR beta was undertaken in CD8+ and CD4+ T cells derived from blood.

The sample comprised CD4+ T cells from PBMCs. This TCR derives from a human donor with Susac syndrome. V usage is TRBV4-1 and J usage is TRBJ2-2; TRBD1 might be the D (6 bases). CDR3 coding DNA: TGCGCCAGCAGCCAACCGGACAGGAACACCGGGGAGCTGTTTTTT. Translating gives CASSQPDRNTGELFF.